One and the same sample provided the 8 T cell receptor beta chains below, sequenced in a study of early T cells in non-severe SARS-CoV-2 infection. TCRdb ran MiXCR on the 5' RACE reads and lists one entry per CDR3 protein. The table has about 56,000 distinct CDR3 sequences, over 9.5% seen once. The specimen sequenced was whole blood. Every receptor here comes from an adult who was a healthcare worker with PCR-confirmed SARS-CoV-2 infection or an uninfected control (not recorded which).

This chain connects TRBV28 to TRBJ1-3; D is uncertain. The V end lost 6 bases, the J end lost 0 bases, and 9 bases lay between the germline ends. This CDR3 spans 14 amino acids. Germline CDR1 is MDHEN and CDR2 is SYDVKM. CDR3 DNA sequence: TGTGCCAGCAGCCCGGGTAGCTCTGGAAACACCATATATTTT. Amino acid sequence: CASSPGSSGNTIYF.

This clonotype appeared a few times. The V gene is TRBV19, the J gene TRBJ1-5, with D hard to call. The CDR3 loop spans 17 amino acids. V lost 6 bases and J 7 bases, leaving 25 bases between the germline ends. CDR1 LNHDA and CDR2 SQIVND come from the germline V gene (reference sequence). The CDR3 protein is CASSLLNWANSGQPQHF. The CDR3 DNA reads as TGTGCCAGTAGCCTGTTAAATTGGGCCAACTCGGGGCAGCCCCAGCATTTT.

The chain uses TRBV20-1 and TRBJ1-5; 9 bases line up with TRBD1. This CDR3 region has 16 residues. Germline CDR1 is DFQATT and CDR2 is SNEGSKA (reference sequence). With V trimmed by 6 bases and J by 1 base, 10 bases remained unmatched. The CDR3: CSAIGRGTGSNQPQHF. CDR3 nucleotides: TGCAGTGCCATTGGTCGGGGGACAGGGAGCAATCAGCCCCAGCATTTT.

This clonotype showed up many times. The rearrangement joins TRBV27 to TRBJ2-6, with D perhaps TRBD1 or TRBD2 (6 bases each). This CDR3 has 17 residues. Germline lookup yields CDR1 MNHEY and CDR2 SMNVEV (reference sequence). Trimming took off 5 bases at V and 0 bases at J, with 14 bases between the two ends. The CDR3 DNA follows: TGTGCCAGCAGTGAGGGGGGACACCTCTCTGGGGCCAACGTCCTGACTTTC. As protein: CASSEGGHLSGANVLTF. Full variable domain (missing parts from reference TRBV27 and TRBJ2-6): EAQVTQNPRYLITVTGKKLTVTCSQNMNHEYMSWYRQDPGLGLRQIYYSMNVEVTDKGDVPEGYKVSRKEKRNFPLILESPSPNQTSLYFCASSEGGHLSGANVLTFGAGSRLTVL.

This clonotype was detected only a few times. J is TRBJ2-1 and V is TRBV10-2; 8 positions match TRBD1. J lost 1 base, V lost 4 bases, and 6 bases had no gene match. The length of the CDR3 is 16 residues. CDR1 WSHSY and CDR2 SAAADI come from the germline V gene. CDR3 nucleotides: TGCGCCAGCAGTGGTGCAGGGGGCAGGTCCTACAATGAGCAGTTCTTC. It yields the protein CASSGAGGRSYNEQFF.

This chain uses TRBV27 with TRBJ2-6, with D possibly TRBD1 on 6 matching bases. Trimming stripped 6 bases from V and 2 bases from J, with 11 bases between. Germline V gene data show CDR1 as MNHEY and CDR2 as SMNVEV (reference sequence). The length of the CDR3 is 15 residues. The CDR3 loop is CASSDGTPGANVLTF. The CDR3, as DNA: TGTGCCAGCAGCGATGGGACACCTGGGGCCAACGTCCTGACTTTC.

This clonotype was counted between two and nine times. This chain links TRBV6-6 with TRBJ2-5; 7 bases map to TRBD2. This CDR3 has 14 residues. V trimming: 5 bases; J trimming: 11 bases; junction bases outside the gene matches: 14. Germline V gene data show CDR1 as MNHNY and CDR2 as SVGAGI (reference sequence). The CDR3 is CASSVGVAGGGQYF. CDR3 bases: TGTGCCAGCAGTGTAGGAGTAGCTGGGGGGGGTCAGTACTTC.

In this sample, this clonotype turned up many times. Here the CDR3 DNA reads TGTGCCAGCAGCTTAAATGTTCGGGGGGGTAGCACAGATACGCAGTATTTT. It codes for CASSLNVRGGSTDTQYF. The rearrangement joins TRBV7-2 to TRBJ2-3, with TRBD2 identical over 8 bases. This CDR3 spans 17 amino acids. The V segment lost 2 bases and the J segment 0 bases; nucleotides outside the gene matches: 7. The germline gives CDR1 SGHTA, CDR2 FQGNSA. Full variable domain (remainder filled in from reference TRBV7-2 and TRBJ2-3): GAGVSQSPSNKVTEKGKDVELRCDPISGHTALYWYRQSLGQGLEFLIYFQGNSAPDKSGLPSDRFSAERTGGSVSTLTIQRTQQEDSAVYLCASSLNVRGGSTDTQYFGPGTRLTVL.